The 20 T cell receptor beta chains listed next were all sequenced from one sample in a study of T cell changes during pregnancy in multiple sclerosis. The repertoire was sequenced with immunoSEQ multiplex PCR; TCRdb's copy has only in-frame clones and lacks some. The table records roughly 100,000 clones, roughly nine tenths of them present only once. The sample consisted of peripheral blood, taken after pregnancy. All receptors derive from a female donor with multiple sclerosis, enrolled in a pregnancy study.

The chain uses TRBV19 and TRBJ2-1, with D maybe TRBD2 (7 bases). Germline V CDR1 and CDR2: LNHDA, SQIVND (reference sequence). The V end lost 5 bases, the J end lost 0 bases, and 29 bases lay between the germline ends. The length of the CDR3 is 21 residues. Here the CDR3 DNA reads TGTGCCAGTAGTCAACACACACTAGCGAGAGGGGGGGGTTCCTCCTACAATGAGCAGTTCTTC. Residues: CASSQHTLARGGGSSYNEQFF.

The rearrangement uses TRBV7-9 and TRBJ1-4; 9 bases fit TRBD1. Germline V lookup: CDR1 SEHNR, CDR2 FQNEAQ (reference sequence). Trimming at V came to 2 bases and at J to 2 bases, leaving 9 bases not matched to a gene. CDR3 length: 18 residues. The CDR3 bases are TGTGCCAGCAGCTTAAGGAGACAGGGGGTCTGGACTAATGAAAAACTGTTTTTT. Protein: CASSLRRQGVWTNEKLFF.

The V call is TRBV29-1, the J call TRBJ2-2, with TRBD2 as a possible D gene (6 bases). CDR1 SQVTM and CDR2 ANQGSEA come from the germline V gene. V lost 4 bases, J lost 3 bases, and 15 bases lay in between. The CDR3 spans 15 residues. CDR3 loop: CSVGPAGQYTGELFF. The CDR3, as DNA: TGCAGCGTTGGACCCGCGGGGCAGTACACCGGGGAGCTGTTTTTT.

This chain uses TRBV30 with TRBJ1-2; TRBD1 matches 7 bases. There are 12 residues in the CDR3. The germline V gene encodes CDR1 GTSNPN and CDR2 SVGIG (reference sequence). V shed 5 bases, J shed 8 bases, and the junction held 8 bases outside the gene matches. The CDR3 DNA is TGTGCCTGGCTTACAGGGGCGAAAGGCTACACCTTC. It is translated as CAWLTGAKGYTF.

This clone was seen a few times. The genes are TRBV10-3 and TRBJ1-5; unclear D gene. This CDR3 contains 13 residues. Trimming pared 8 bases from V and 0 bases from J, leaving 8 bases between. Per germline, CDR1 ENHRY and CDR2 SYGVKD. CDR3 coding DNA: TGTGCCATCTCAGATAATAGCAATCAGCCCCAGCATTTT. It translates to CAISDNSNQPQHF.

V gene TRBV11-3 combines with J gene TRBJ2-1, with 8 bases matching TRBD1. Trimming removed 5 bases from V and 3 bases from J; junction bases left unmatched: 9. Germline V gene lookup returns CDR1 SGHNT and CDR2 YENEEA. This CDR3 region has 16 residues. CDR3 sequence: CASSGRGQANYNEQFF. The CDR3 region has the DNA TGTGCCAGCAGCGGACGGGGACAGGCCAACTACAATGAGCAGTTCTTC.

The V call is TRBV7-2, the J call TRBJ1-2, with D possibly being TRBD1 (5 bases). This CDR3 is 16 amino acids long. Trimming took off 2 bases at V and 2 bases at J, with 15 bases between the two ends. CDR1 is SGHTA, CDR2 FQGNSA, per germline. This CDR3 reads CASSLRLPGSNYGYTF. CDR3 coding DNA: TGTGCCAGCAGCTTAAGGTTGCCAGGGTCCAACTATGGCTACACCTTC.

V usage is TRBV7-2 and J usage is TRBJ2-3, with TRBD1 identical over 7 bases. V trimming: 5 bases; J trimming: 11 bases; junction bases outside the gene matches: 7. This CDR3 has 12 residues. The germline V gene has CDR1 SGHTA and CDR2 FQGNSA. The CDR3 sequence is CASSRIGGGQYF. In nucleotides, the CDR3 is TGTGCCAGCAGCCGTATAGGGGGCGGGCAGTATTTT.

The chain joins TRBV6-6 to TRBJ1-1; D perhaps matches TRBD1 (5 bases). Per germline, CDR1 MNHNY and CDR2 SVGAGI (reference sequence). The V gene lost 6 bases and the J gene lost 12 bases, with 29 bases spanning the gap. This CDR3 region has 16 residues. CDR3 protein: CASRPLRQAGREVTFF. In nucleotides, the CDR3 is TGTGCCAGCAGACCTCTCAGGCAGGCAGGGCGCGAAGTAACTTTCTTT.

The chain recombines TRBV5-5 with TRBJ1-2, with D maybe TRBD1 (6 bases). Germline CDR1 reads SGHKS; CDR2 reads YYEKEE (reference sequence). This CDR3 has 14 amino acids. Trimming cost V 4 bases and J 6 bases, with 16 bases left between them. CDR3 in DNA: TGTGCCAGCAGCCCCGTTAACAGGGCGAATGGCTACACCTTC. It specifies CASSPVNRANGYTF.

The DNA of the CDR3 is TGCGCCAGCAGCGGGGGACAGGTGAGCTCCTACAATGAGCAGTTCTTC. This codes for CASSGGQVSSYNEQFF. V usage is TRBV5-1 and J usage is TRBJ2-1; 8 positions match TRBD1. The J segment lost 0 bases and the V segment lost 4 bases, leaving 6 bases of the junction unmatched. In germline, CDR1 is SGHRS, CDR2 YFSETQ. The CDR3 totals 16 residues.

The rearrangement joins TRBV29-1 to TRBJ1-2, with D maybe TRBD1 (5 bases). This CDR3 region has 14 residues. Trimming pared 3 bases from V and 5 bases from J, leaving 16 bases between. Germline CDR1 is SQVTM and CDR2 is ANQGSEA. CDR3 in amino acids: CSVDTSGVRYGYTF. The CDR3 bases are TGCAGCGTTGACACCTCGGGGGTTCGGTATGGCTACACCTTC.

The chain carries TRBV7-7 and TRBJ2-2, with TRBD1 matching 11 bases. This CDR3 spans 15 amino acids. Germline CDR1 and CDR2: SSHAT and FNYEAQ (reference sequence). V lost 5 bases to trimming and J lost 5 bases; unmatched junction nucleotides: 4. The DNA of the CDR3 is TGTGCCAGCAGCCCCGGGACAGGGGGAACCGGGGAGCTGTTTTTT. This codes for CASSPGTGGTGELFF.

This clone was picked up one time. J is TRBJ2-2 and V is TRBV30; tentatively, D is TRBD1 (6 bases). Trimming took 8 bases from V and 5 from J, leaving 9 bases between them. The CDR3 length is 11 residues. CDR1 and CDR2 (germline): GTSNPN, SVGIG (reference sequence). In DNA, the CDR3 is TGTGCCCTGGGACAAACCGGGGAGCTGTTTTTT. Its translation is CALGQTGELFF.

The rearrangement uses TRBV30 and TRBJ2-5; 8 bases are a match to TRBD2. The V and J ends lost 5 bases and 2 bases, in that order; junction bases with no gene match: 4. The CDR3 length is 13 residues. CDR1 is GTSNPN and CDR2 is SVGIG in the germline V gene (reference sequence). The CDR3, as DNA: TGTGCCTGGGGTAGCGGGATACAAGAGACCCAGTACTTC. It translates to CAWGSGIQETQYF.

This clone was counted only a few times. The chain joins TRBV27 to TRBJ1-4; weak D call: TRBD1 (6 bases). The V and J ends lost 1 base and 3 bases respectively, with 6 bases between them. CDR1 and CDR2 (germline): MNHEY, SMNVEV (reference sequence). The CDR3 has 14 amino acids. CDR3 loop: CASSLWGPNEKLFF. CDR3 sequence (DNA): TGTGCCAGCAGTTTATGGGGGCCTAATGAAAAACTGTTTTTT.

The chain couples TRBV5-1 to TRBJ2-7; TRBD2 matches at 12 bases. V was clipped by 3 bases and J by 0 bases; unmatched bases: 10. Germline CDR1 is SGHRS and CDR2 is YFSETQ. This CDR3 has 18 residues. CDR3 loop: CASSSGGTSGSLSYEQYF. CDR3 DNA: TGCGCCAGCAGCTCGGGGGGGACTAGCGGGTCTCTCTCCTACGAGCAGTACTTC.

This chain links TRBV6-6 with TRBJ1-3; D not resolved. Germline loops: CDR1 MNHNY, CDR2 SVGAGI (reference sequence). The V gene lost 0 bases and the J gene lost 0 bases, with 6 bases spanning the gap. The CDR3 consists of 15 residues. CDR3 coding DNA: TGTGCCAGCAGTTACTCGGAGGGCTCTGGAAACACCATATATTTT. Its translation: CASSYSEGSGNTIYF.

CDR3 residues: CASSQRWTGGSEQYF. CDR3 nucleotide sequence: TGTGCCAGCAGCCAGCGATGGACAGGGGGCAGCGAGCAGTACTTC. This chain connects TRBV14 to TRBJ2-7, with TRBD1 identical over 11 bases. The CDR3 has 15 residues. J lost 6 bases, V lost 3 bases, and 7 bases had no gene match. Germline-derived CDR1 and CDR2 are SGHDN and FVKESK.

In this sample, this clone turned up once. For the CDR3, the DNA is TGTGCCACCAGCTCCCGGGGTCTGGTTACTGAAGCTTTCTTT. It yields the protein CATSSRGLVTEAFF. The chain employs TRBV15 and TRBJ1-1; D gene ambiguous. The germline V and J ends were trimmed by 5 bases and 5 bases, with 15 bases remaining between them. Per germline, CDR1 LNHNV and CDR2 YYDKDF (reference sequence). The CDR3 loop spans 14 amino acids.